This TCR beta chain comes out of a study of long-term antiretroviral therapy in people with HIV. Remarks on this clone: What it binds is unknown.

Study-level results: Regardless of time point, clones expanded before ART dominated the repertoire. Subsequent to ART, diversity was augmented yet persisted below that of transplant donor controls.

Researchers report immunoSEQ v3.0 was run at survey level. The protocol was immunoSEQ multiplex PCR, while the TCRdb copy is restricted to in-frame clones and leaves out a portion. The sample lists 25,000 to 35,000 clones, 60% to 85% occurring once. CDR3 length equals 15 residues. Per the germline V gene, CDR1 is LNHDA and CDR2 is SQIVND (reference sequence). V was clipped by 7 bases and J by 6 bases; unmatched bases: 9. Per donor, at least one pre-ART and at least two post-ART PBMC samples were obtained. The study used samples holding 1-10 million cryopreserved PBMC before DNA extraction. The V call is TRBV19, the J call TRBJ2-1; TRBD1 agrees at 10 bases. The input for sequencing was unsorted PBMCs, taken 3.1 years after starting antiretroviral therapy. This clonotype originated in a woman in her forties or fifties with HIV. Here the CDR3 DNA reads TGTGCCAGTAAGGCCGGGACAGGGGATTCCAATGAGCAGTTCTTC. This sequence encodes CASKAGTGDSNEQFF.